Listed below are T cell receptor beta chains from one sample, sequenced in a study of T cells after yellow fever vaccination. TCRdb used MiXCR to reprocess the 5' RACE reads, holding one entry per CDR3 protein. This table has 200,000 to 300,000 distinct CDR3 sequences, roughly 4% appearing once. The starting material was PBMCs, obtained 15 days after the yellow fever booster vaccination. The receptor set was obtained from a man aged 18 to 35 who received the YFV17D yellow fever vaccine. The CDR3 runs from the conserved cysteine through the conserved F or W. The order of the fields is CDR3 protein, CDR3 DNA, J gene, D gene, clone size, V gene. A D gene is named only where the DNA matches it firmly. Size is stated for part of the rows, as once, few or many counts, or as a class when the clone is expanded.

CDR3 protein: CASSEPGGYYGYTF
CDR3 DNA: TGTGCCAGCAGTGAGCCCGGTGGATACTATGGCTACACCTTC
J gene: TRBJ1-2
D gene: NA
clone size: many
V gene: TRBV6-6

CDR3 protein: CASSLRTSGDTQYF
CDR3 DNA: TGTGCCAGCAGCTTGAGGACTAGCGGGGATACGCAGTATTTT
J gene: TRBJ2-3
D gene: TRBD2
clone size: many
V gene: TRBV7-9

CDR3 protein: CASSWTSGVSNEQFF
CDR3 DNA: TGTGCCAGCAGCTGGACTAGCGGGGTGTCCAATGAGCAGTTCTTC
J gene: TRBJ2-1
D gene: TRBD2
clone size: many
V gene: TRBV7-2

CDR3 protein: CASSGTGGRTEAFF
CDR3 DNA: TGCGCCAGCAGCGGGACTGGGGGGCGCACTGAAGCTTTCTTT
J gene: TRBJ1-1
D gene: NA
clone size: many
V gene: TRBV5-1

CDR3 protein: CASSPFSDRTPNTGELFF
CDR3 DNA: TGCGCCAGCAGCCCCTTCTCGGACAGGACCCCGAACACCGGGGAGCTGTTTTTT
J gene: TRBJ2-2
D gene: TRBD1
clone size: many
V gene: TRBV5-1

CDR3 protein: CASSPTATGNTIYF
CDR3 DNA: TGTGCCAGCAGCCCGACAGCGACTGGAAACACCATATATTTT
J gene: TRBJ1-3
D gene: NA
clone size: many
V gene: TRBV12-3/TRBV12-4

CDR3 protein: CASSPMGGGQETQYF
CDR3 DNA: TGTGCCAGCAGCCCGATGGGGGGGGGGCAAGAGACCCAGTACTTC
J gene: TRBJ2-5
D gene: TRBD2
clone size: NA
V gene: TRBV2

CDR3 protein: CASSAPSTDTQYF
CDR3 DNA: TGTGCCAGCAGCGCCCCTAGCACAGATACGCAGTATTTT
J gene: TRBJ2-3
D gene: NA
clone size: many
V gene: TRBV7-2

CDR3 protein: CASSQLTGVDNTEAFF
CDR3 DNA: TGTGCCAGCAGCCAATTGACAGGGGTAGACAACACTGAAGCTTTCTTT
J gene: TRBJ1-1
D gene: TRBD1
clone size: many
V gene: TRBV3-1

CDR3 protein: CSARDDRGLTDTQYF
CDR3 DNA: TGCAGTGCTAGAGATGACAGGGGGCTCACAGATACGCAGTATTTT
J gene: TRBJ2-3
D gene: TRBD1
clone size: many
V gene: TRBV20-1

CDR3 protein: CSARRAAGREETQYF
CDR3 DNA: TGCAGTGCTAGAAGAGCTGCGGGGCGGGAAGAGACCCAGTACTTC
J gene: TRBJ2-5
D gene: NA
clone size: many
V gene: TRBV20-1

CDR3 protein: CASSLSGSQPQHF
CDR3 DNA: TGTGCCAGCAGCTTATCAGGGAGTCAGCCCCAGCATTTT
J gene: TRBJ1-5
D gene: NA
clone size: many
V gene: TRBV7-9

CDR3 protein: CASSPRGSTYEQYF
CDR3 DNA: TGTGCCAGCAGTCCACGAGGCAGTACATACGAGCAGTACTTC
J gene: TRBJ2-7
D gene: NA
clone size: many
V gene: TRBV27

CDR3 protein: CASSPSTDTQYF
CDR3 DNA: TGTGCCAGCAGTCCCAGCACAGATACGCAGTATTTT
J gene: TRBJ2-3
D gene: NA
clone size: many
V gene: TRBV7-2